A single sample is the source of the 17 T cell receptor beta chains below, sequenced in a study of vaccination effects on CD4 cells after COVID-19. These TCRs are of unknown antigen specificity. Only in-frame clones appear in the TCRdb table, and some are missing; sequencing was by immunoSEQ multiplex PCR. The sample holds roughly 65,000 clones, 76% seen once. Before sequencing, viral peptide pools were used by the ViraFEST assay to expand antigen-specific CD4+ T cells. Subsequent to roughly 9 days of culture, CD4+ T cells were isolated. Negative nucleocapsid antibody tests before and after vaccination confirmed no previous SARS-CoV-2 infection. The sample in question was CD4+ T cells from PBMCs cultured with HCoV-NL63 spike peptides, obtained before COVID-19 vaccination. Source of these receptors: a human donor who received a COVID-19 vaccine.

This clone was counted a single time. The rearrangement joins TRBV4-3 to TRBJ2-1; 10 bases align to TRBD2. Germline-derived CDR1 and CDR2 are LGHNA and YSLEER. The length of the CDR3 is 20 residues. V dropped 4 bases and J dropped 0; count of bases not matched to a gene: 15. CDR3 in amino acids: CASSPVMASGGPSSYNEQFF. The CDR3 coding sequence is TGCGCCAGCAGCCCCGTTATGGCTAGCGGGGGTCCGAGCTCCTACAATGAGCAGTTCTTC.

V and J are TRBV7-2 and TRBJ2-5; 14 bases map to TRBD2. The CDR3 contains 16 residues. V gave up 1 base and J gave up 4 bases; unmatched junction bases: 2. CDR1 is SGHTA, CDR2 FQGNSA, per germline. CDR3 sequence reads: CASSLVGLAGVETQYF. The CDR3 region has the DNA TGTGCCAGCAGCTTAGTGGGACTAGCGGGGGTAGAGACCCAGTACTTC.

The chain recombines TRBV7-2 with TRBJ2-5, with 11 bases fitting TRBD1. With V trimmed by 3 bases and J by 4 bases, 4 bases remained unmatched. The CDR3 spans 15 residues. Per germline, CDR1 SGHTA and CDR2 FQGNSA. The CDR3 DNA reads TGTGCCAGCAGCTTCCGGGACAGGGGGGCAGAGACCCAGTACTTC. Protein product: CASSFRDRGAETQYF. The full variable domain, in which reference TRBV7-2 and TRBJ2-5 provide the parts outside the CDR3, is GAGVSQSPSNKVTEKGKDVELRCDPISGHTALYWYRQSLGQGLEFLIYFQGNSAPDKSGLPSDRFSAERTGGSVSTLTIQRTQQEDSAVYLCASSFRDRGAETQYFGPGTRLLVL.

The chain combines TRBV20-1 with TRBJ1-1, with D unresolved. The V gene's germline CDR1 is DFQATT and CDR2 SNEGSKA (reference sequence). The CDR3 runs 11 residues. Trimming removed 3 bases from V and 10 bases from J, with 12 bases in between. The CDR3 nucleotides are TGCAGTGCTAGGAGTAGGGTGGGAGCTTTCTTT. This translates into CSARSRVGAFF.

This chain uses TRBV18 with TRBJ1-2; the match to TRBD1 covers 9 bases. Germline CDR1 reads KGHSH; CDR2 reads LQKENI. Trimming at V came to 3 bases and at J to 3 bases, leaving 8 bases not matched to a gene. This CDR3 spans 16 amino acids. The CDR3 is CASSPGTGSSDYGYTF. The CDR3 region has the DNA TGTGCCAGCTCACCTGGGACAGGGTCATCGGACTATGGCTACACCTTC.

This chain links TRBV5-6 with TRBJ1-2, with TRBD1 identical over 9 bases. Trimming removed 3 bases from V and 5 bases from J; junction bases left unmatched: 2. CDR1 SGHDT and CDR2 YYEEEE come from the germline V gene. The CDR3 loop spans 13 amino acids. The CDR3 DNA reads TGTGCCAGCAGCTACGGACAGGGGTATGGCTACACCTTC. Translated, it gives CASSYGQGYGYTF.

This clone was picked up a small number of times. The chain joins TRBV4-1 to TRBJ1-2; D might be TRBD1 (6 bases). Trimming removed 2 bases at V and 8 bases at J, with 12 bases between. In germline, CDR1 is MGHRA, CDR2 YSYEKL. This CDR3 spans 13 amino acids. This CDR3 reads CASSQRGERGYTF. The CDR3 region has the DNA TGCGCCAGCAGCCAAAGGGGGGAACGAGGCTACACCTTC.

The gene calls are TRBV7-2 and TRBJ2-3; D perhaps matches TRBD2 (5 bases). This CDR3 spans 14 amino acids. V shed 2 bases and J shed 1 base, with 7 bases lying between them. Germline V gene sequence: CDR1 SGHTA, CDR2 FQGNSA. CDR3 amino acids: CASSLFGGTDTQYF. In DNA, the CDR3 is TGTGCCAGCAGCTTATTCGGGGGCACAGATACGCAGTATTTT.

The rearrangement uses TRBV6-5 and TRBJ1-1; 7 bases align to TRBD1. V trimming: 6 bases; J trimming: 4 bases; junction bases outside the gene matches: 11. This CDR3 is 15 amino acids long. The germline V gene encodes CDR1 MNHEY and CDR2 SVGAGI. The CDR3 DNA follows: TGTGCCAGCAGCCTCTTGGGGCAGGGGGGCACTGAAGCTTTCTTT. It is translated as CASSLLGQGGTEAFF.

There are a few counts of this clone. The chain employs TRBV9 and TRBJ1-1; D uncertain. CDR1 and CDR2 (germline): SGDLS, YYNGEE. V was trimmed by 0 bases and J by 3 bases, leaving 9 bases between them. The CDR3 is 14 amino acids. CDR3 protein: CASSVEFSYTEAFF. In nucleotides, the CDR3 is TGTGCCAGCAGCGTAGAATTCAGTTACACTGAAGCTTTCTTT.

The V and J genes are TRBV6-2 or TRBV6-3 and TRBJ1-1; no definite D call. Per the germline V gene, CDR1 is MNHEY and CDR2 is SVGEGT. The CDR3 contains 14 residues. Trimming removed 5 bases at V and 5 bases at J, with 15 bases between. CDR3 region: CASSHPTQSTEAFF. In DNA, the CDR3 is TGTGCCAGCAGTCATCCGACACAGTCGACTGAAGCTTTCTTT.

V and J are TRBV7-2 and TRBJ2-7, with 8 nucleotides matching TRBD2. Looked up from germline, CDR1 is SGHTA and CDR2 is FQGNSA. The CDR3 covers 16 residues. V gave up 5 bases and J gave up 3 bases; unmatched junction bases: 12. The CDR3 spells CASSVGPATSGYEQYV. DNA for the CDR3: TGTGCCAGCAGCGTAGGGCCTGCTACTAGCGGCTACGAGCAGTACGTC.

This clone was seen a single time. The V gene is TRBV27, the J gene TRBJ2-7; D possibly corresponds to TRBD1 (6 bases). The germline gives CDR1 MNHEY, CDR2 SMNVEV (reference sequence). V lost 6 bases, J lost 7 bases, and 13 bases lay in between. The CDR3 totals 12 residues. The CDR3 sequence is CASRSQGNEQYV. The DNA of the CDR3 is TGTGCCAGCAGGTCCCAGGGGAATGAGCAGTACGTC.

CDR3 bases: TGTGCCAGCAGCTTTTCCGGGACAGGGGGCTACGAGCAGTACGTC. This encodes CASSFSGTGGYEQYV. The chain combines TRBV5-8 with TRBJ2-7; 11 bases fit TRBD1. This CDR3 spans 15 amino acids. Germline CDR1 SGHTS, CDR2 YDEGEE. V lost 2 bases, J lost 3 bases, and 4 bases stayed unmatched.

The CDR3 sequence is CASRITGTRRLFF. The CDR3 DNA is TGTGCCAGCAGGATAACCGGGACACGGCGGCTGTTTTTT. This chain links TRBV27 with TRBJ1-4; TRBD1 might be the D (6 bases). CDR1 and CDR2 (germline): MNHEY, SMNVEV (reference sequence). V lost 6 bases and J 14 bases, leaving 19 bases between the germline ends. The CDR3 has 13 amino acids.

The chain is built from TRBV2 and TRBJ2-7; D possibly corresponds to TRBD1 (6 bases). V was pared by 2 bases and J by 3 bases, with 11 bases between. The CDR3 extends over 14 amino acids. Germline V lookup: CDR1 SNHLY, CDR2 FYNNEI. CDR3 loop: CASSEPGTNYEQYV. In DNA, the CDR3 is TGTGCCAGCAGTGAACCGGGGACAAACTACGAGCAGTACGTC.

The rearrangement uses TRBV5-8 and TRBJ2-5; TRBD1 matches 11 bases. Germline V gene sequence: CDR1 SGHTS, CDR2 YDEGEE. CDR3 length: 17 residues. J was trimmed by 4 bases and V by 4 bases; bases with no gene match: 12. Written as DNA, the CDR3 is TGTGCCAGCAGCCCCTTCTCCGGGACAGGGGGAAGAGAGACCCAGTACTTC. Its translation: CASSPFSGTGGRETQYF.